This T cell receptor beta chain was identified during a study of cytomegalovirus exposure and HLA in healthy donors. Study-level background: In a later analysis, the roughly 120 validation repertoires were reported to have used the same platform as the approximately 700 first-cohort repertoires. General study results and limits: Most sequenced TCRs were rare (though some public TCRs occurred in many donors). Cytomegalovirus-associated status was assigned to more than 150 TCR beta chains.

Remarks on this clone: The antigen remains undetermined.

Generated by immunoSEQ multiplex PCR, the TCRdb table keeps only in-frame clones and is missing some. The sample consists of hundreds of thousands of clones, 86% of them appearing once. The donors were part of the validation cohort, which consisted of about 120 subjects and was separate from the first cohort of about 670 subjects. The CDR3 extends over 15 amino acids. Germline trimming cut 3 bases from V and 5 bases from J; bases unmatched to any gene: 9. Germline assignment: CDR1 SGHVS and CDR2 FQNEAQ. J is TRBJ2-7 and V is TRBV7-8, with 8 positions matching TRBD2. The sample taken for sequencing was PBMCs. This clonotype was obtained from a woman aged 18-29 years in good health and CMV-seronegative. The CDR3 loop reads CASSFTREALNEQYF. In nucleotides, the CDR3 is TGTGCCAGCAGCTTCACGCGGGAGGCCCTGAACGAGCAGTACTTC.